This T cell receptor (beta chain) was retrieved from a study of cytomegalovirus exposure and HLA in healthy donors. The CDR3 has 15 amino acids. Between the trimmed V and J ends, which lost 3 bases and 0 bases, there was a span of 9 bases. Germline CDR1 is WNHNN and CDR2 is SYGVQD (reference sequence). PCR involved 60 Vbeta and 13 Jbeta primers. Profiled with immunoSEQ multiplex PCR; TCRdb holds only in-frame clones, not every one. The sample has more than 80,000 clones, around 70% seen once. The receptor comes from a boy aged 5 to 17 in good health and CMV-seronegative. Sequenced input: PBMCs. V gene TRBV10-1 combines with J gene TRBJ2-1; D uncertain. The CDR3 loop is CASSDSRLSYNEQFF. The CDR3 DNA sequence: TGCGCCAGCAGTGATTCTAGACTCTCCTACAATGAGCAGTTCTTC.